The 17 T cell receptor beta chains below were found in one sample sequenced in a study of T cell repertoires in cytomegalovirus infection. TCRdb re-derived calls from the reads in MiXCR, one entry per CDR3 protein. The sample shows about 360,000 distinct CDR3 sequences, roughly 20% of them seen only once. The sequenced sample was PBMCs. The receptors derive from a human donor in good health (CMV status not recorded). Some clones in this sample may be carry-over from other donors' samples.

V usage is TRBV2 and J usage is TRBJ1-1; D remains ambiguous. The CDR3 has 11 amino acids. V was trimmed by 4 bases and J by 4 bases, leaving 4 bases between them. Germline values: CDR1 SNHLY, CDR2 FYNNEI. CDR3 amino acids: CASSGATEAFF. CDR3 bases: TGTGCCAGCAGTGGGGCCACTGAAGCTTTCTTT.

This clonotype was counted between two and nine times. This rearrangement joins TRBV20-1 to TRBJ2-3; D not certain. Germline V gives CDR1 DFQATT, CDR2 SNEGSKA (reference sequence). This CDR3 is 15 amino acids long. V was clipped by 6 bases and J by 0 bases, with 16 bases between them. CDR3 sequence: CSAAHRPESTDTQYF. The CDR3 DNA follows: TGCAGTGCCGCCCACCGCCCTGAAAGCACAGATACGCAGTATTTT.

In this sample, this clonotype turned up many times. The V and J genes are TRBV7-2 and TRBJ1-1, with TRBD1 identical over 11 bases. The J segment lost 7 bases and the V segment lost 5 bases, leaving 6 bases of the junction unmatched. The CDR3 is 14 residues long. Germline-derived CDR1 and CDR2 are SGHTA and FQGNSA. CDR3 protein: CASSPIGTGGEAFF. The CDR3 nucleotides read TGTGCCAGCAGCCCCATAGGGACAGGGGGTGAAGCTTTCTTT.

This clonotype was recorded at least ten times. This chain links TRBV6-1 with TRBJ2-1; 10 nucleotides line up with TRBD1. This CDR3 comprises 15 residues. Germline V gene lookup returns CDR1 MNHNS and CDR2 SASEGT. Trimming cost V 0 bases and J 9 bases; bases outside gene matches: 5. In DNA, the CDR3 is TGTGCCAGCAGTGAAGCCGGGACAGGGGCTGGTGAGCAGTTCTTC. It is translated as CASSEAGTGAGEQFF.

The chain recombines TRBV27 with TRBJ2-1, with D tentatively TRBD1 (7 bases). The germline gives CDR1 MNHEY, CDR2 SMNVEV (reference sequence). This CDR3 spans 17 amino acids. V lost 3 bases and J 5 bases, leaving 20 bases between the germline ends. CDR3 sequence (DNA): TGTGCCAGCAGTTTTCTTGATTGGGCAGGGGGGAACAATGAGCAGTTCTTC. Protein product: CASSFLDWAGGNNEQFF.

In its sample, this clonotype was seen many times. This rearrangement joins TRBV7-8 to TRBJ1-1; D gene ambiguous. The CDR3 is 13 amino acids. CDR1 and CDR2 from the germline V gene are SGHVS and FQNEAQ. V dropped 2 bases and J dropped 8 bases, with 12 bases sitting between them. CDR3 amino acids: CASSLWERYEAFF. The CDR3, as DNA: TGTGCCAGCAGCTTATGGGAGAGGTACGAAGCTTTCTTT.

The J gene is TRBJ1-2, the V gene TRBV5-6; D is unresolved. The V and J ends lost 1 base and 8 bases respectively, with 12 bases between them. Germline values: CDR1 SGHDT, CDR2 YYEEEE. The CDR3 consists of 13 residues. The CDR3: CASSLFRTGGYTF. In nucleotides, the CDR3 is TGTGCCAGCAGCTTGTTCAGGACGGGCGGCTACACCTTC. Based on the CDR3 plus reference TRBV5-6 and TRBJ1-2, the full variable domain is DAGVTQSPTHLIKTRGQQVTLRCSPKSGHDTVSWYQQALGQGPQFIFQYYEEEERQRGNFPDRFSGHQFPNYSSELNVNALLLGDSALYLCASSLFRTGGYTFGSGTRLTVV.

J is TRBJ2-6 and V is TRBV4-3; 8 bases line up with TRBD1. CDR1 and CDR2 (germline): LGHNA, YSLEER. The CDR3 runs to 15 residues. V dropped 4 bases and J dropped 2; count of bases not matched to a gene: 1. The CDR3 coding sequence is TGCGCCAGCAGCCTACAGGGGGCTGGGGCCAACGTCCTGACTTTC. Its protein product is CASSLQGAGANVLTF.

This clonotype was seen a few times. The V and J genes are TRBV3-1 and TRBJ2-1; TRBD2 is a possible D gene (5 bases). The CDR3 is 16 amino acids. Trimming took off 4 bases at V and 0 bases at J, with 13 bases between the two ends. Germline V gene data show CDR1 as LGHDT and CDR2 as YNNKEL (reference sequence). The CDR3 reads CASSLRHGSSYNEQFF. Written as DNA, the CDR3 is TGTGCCAGCAGCCTCAGACATGGGAGCTCCTACAATGAGCAGTTCTTC.

This clonotype was counted only a few times. The rearrangement uses TRBV11-2 and TRBJ2-5, with D perhaps matching TRBD1 (6 bases). The CDR3 is 16 residues long. Germline values: CDR1 SGHAT, CDR2 FQNNGV. V gave up 7 bases and J gave up 5 bases, with 23 bases separating them. The CDR3 here is CASTHRARAGVETQYF. The CDR3 DNA reads as TGTGCCAGCACCCACAGGGCTAGGGCGGGTGTGGAGACCCAGTACTTC.

This clonotype appeared many times. V and J are TRBV7-2 and TRBJ1-1; perhaps TRBD1 as D (5 bases). Germline values: CDR1 SGHTA, CDR2 FQGNSA. The CDR3 consists of 15 residues. V shed 3 bases and J shed 5 bases, with 16 bases lying between them. The CDR3 DNA sequence: TGTGCCAGCAGCTTTGTGTTCGGGGGAGGGACTGAAGCTTTCTTT. It translates to CASSFVFGGGTEAFF.

The CDR3 loop reads CASSRPPTSGLTDTQYF. In nucleotides, the CDR3 is TGTGCCAGCAGTAGACCTCCGACTTCGGGCCTCACAGATACGCAGTATTTT. The chain employs TRBV2 and TRBJ2-3, with D unclear. V was shortened by 5 bases and J by 2 bases, with 20 bases between the two germline ends. This CDR3 region has 17 residues. Germline V gives CDR1 SNHLY, CDR2 FYNNEI.

The V call is TRBV20-1, the J call TRBJ1-2; the match to TRBD1 covers 7 bases. The CDR3 spans 12 residues. Germline V lookup: CDR1 DFQATT, CDR2 SNEGSKA (reference sequence). J gave up 8 bases and V 6 bases, and 9 bases lay outside the gene matches. The CDR3 sequence is CSARRQGGGYTF. CDR3 nucleotides: TGCAGTGCCAGGAGACAGGGAGGGGGCTACACCTTC.

At least ten counts were recorded for this clonotype. This chain uses TRBV7-2 with TRBJ2-7; D might be TRBD1 (6 bases). V was shortened by 0 bases and J by 2 bases, with 17 bases between the two germline ends. Germline V gives CDR1 SGHTA, CDR2 FQGNSA. The CDR3 contains 17 residues. Written as DNA, the CDR3 is TGTGCCAGCAGCTTAGCCGCCGGACAGACTACTACCTACGAGCAGTACTTC. Its protein product is CASSLAAGQTTTYEQYF.

This clonotype was observed many times. V usage is TRBV7-2 and J usage is TRBJ2-3; weak D call: TRBD2 (6 bases). CDR3 length: 16 residues. Germline lookup yields CDR1 SGHTA and CDR2 FQGNSA. Trimming cost V 4 bases and J 2 bases, with 16 bases left between them. The CDR3 spells CASSSLVGGATDTQYF. The DNA of the CDR3 is TGTGCCAGCAGCTCCCTGGTCGGGGGAGCCACAGATACGCAGTATTTT.

The V call is TRBV7-9, the J call TRBJ2-6; either TRBD1 or TRBD2 may supply D (5 bases each). This CDR3 comprises 18 residues. CDR1 is SEHNR, CDR2 FQNEAQ, per germline (reference sequence). Trimming stripped 3 bases from V and 0 bases from J, with 15 bases between. CDR3 region: CASSLNGGPISGANVLTF. The CDR3 DNA sequence: TGTGCCAGCAGCTTGAATGGGGGTCCGATCTCTGGGGCCAACGTCCTGACTTTC. The variable domain in full, completed from reference TRBV7-9 and TRBJ2-6, reads DTGVSQNPRHKITKRGQNVTFRCDPISEHNRLYWYRQTLGQGPEFLTYFQNEAQLEKSRLLSDRFSAERPKGSFSTLEIQRTEQGDSAMYLCASSLNGGPISGANVLTFGAGSRLTVL.

CDR3 bases: TGCGCCAGCAGCCAAGCGGGTGGTGGGGGTTCAGCTGGAAACACCATATATTTT. The encoded protein is CASSQAGGGGSAGNTIYF. V and J are TRBV4-3 and TRBJ1-3; possibly TRBD1 for D (5 bases). The germline CDR1 and CDR2 sequences are LGHNA and YSLEER. The V end was cut by 1 base, the J end by 2 bases, with 18 bases between. The CDR3 extends over 18 amino acids.